The 10 T cell receptor beta chains given below trace back to one sample, sequenced in a study of CD8 T cells in ankylosing spondylitis. TCRdb analysed the 5' RACE reads with MiXCR anew, one entry per CDR3 protein. The table lists around 42,000 distinct CDR3 sequences, less than 3.5% of them singletons. Sequences were obtained from blood, either unsorted or a sorted T cell fraction (not recorded which). Receptor source: a male donor with ankylosing spondylitis or in good health (not recorded which).

This clonotype was found a few times. The V gene is TRBV9, the J gene TRBJ1-3, with D tentatively TRBD1 (5 bases). Germline V gene data show CDR1 as SGDLS and CDR2 as YYNGEE. The CDR3 consists of 17 residues. V was shortened by 4 bases and J by 2 bases, with 19 bases between the two germline ends. This CDR3 reads CASSLQLDLRAGNTIYF. CDR3 nucleotide sequence: TGTGCCAGCAGCTTGCAACTCGATCTCAGGGCTGGAAACACCATATATTTT.

The sample holds many counts of this clonotype. The chain has TRBV9 and TRBJ2-7, with D possibly TRBD2 on 6 matching bases. Germline assignment: CDR1 SGDLS and CDR2 YYNGEE. Trimming left V 0 bases short and J 4 bases short, with 11 bases between. The CDR3 contains 14 residues. The CDR3 DNA follows: TGTGCCAGCAGCGTAGGACTAGAAGGGTACGAGCAGTACTTC. This translates into CASSVGLEGYEQYF.

This clonotype was observed many times. The chain recombines TRBV9 with TRBJ1-6; 8 bases align to TRBD1. V lost 4 bases, J lost 6 bases, and 6 bases stayed unmatched. Germline CDR1 SGDLS, CDR2 YYNGEE. The CDR3 length is 15 residues. The CDR3 DNA reads as TGTGCCAGCAGCCTCCCCGGACAGGGTAATTCACCCCTCCACTTT. It encodes CASSLPGQGNSPLHF.

This clonotype was picked up many times. The V and J genes are TRBV9 and TRBJ2-1; D not certain. This CDR3 comprises 11 residues. The germline V gene has CDR1 SGDLS and CDR2 YYNGEE. Trimming removed 3 bases at V and 9 bases at J, with 7 bases between. The CDR3 DNA is TGTGCCAGCAGCGCCCCCTCTGAGCAGTTCTTC. Translation gives CASSAPSEQFF.

This clonotype was observed at least ten times. The CDR3 DNA reads as TGTGCCAGCAGCGTAGGATTCCGAGGACCTTCGCGGGAGCAGTACTTC. This codes for CASSVGFRGPSREQYF. The rearrangement links TRBV9 to TRBJ2-7; D remains unclear. Trimming left V 0 bases short and J 7 bases short, with 20 bases between. Germline values: CDR1 SGDLS, CDR2 YYNGEE. CDR3 length: 16 residues.

This clonotype was counted ten times or more. The V call is TRBV9, the J call TRBJ1-2, with 8 bases aligning to TRBD1. Germline assignment: CDR1 SGDLS and CDR2 YYNGEE. The CDR3 has 14 residues. V shed 4 bases and J 3 bases; nucleotides not matched to a gene: 5. CDR3 protein: CASSTRDRYYGYTF. CDR3 in DNA: TGTGCCAGCAGCACCCGGGACAGGTACTATGGCTACACCTTC.

Ten or more counts support this clonotype. The chain uses TRBV9 and TRBJ2-3, with D perhaps matching TRBD2 (6 bases). Germline V gene lookup returns CDR1 SGDLS and CDR2 YYNGEE. There are 17 residues in the CDR3. The V and J ends lost 0 bases and 4 bases respectively, with 18 bases between them. The CDR3 DNA sequence: TGTGCCAGCAGCGTAGATCAGATGGGGGGATGGGCAGATACGCAGTATTTT. This codes for CASSVDQMGGWADTQYF.

The V call is TRBV9, the J call TRBJ1-3; possibly TRBD1 for D (5 bases). Germline lookup yields CDR1 SGDLS and CDR2 YYNGEE. V gave up 0 bases and J gave up 1 base, with 8 bases separating them. CDR3 size: 15 residues. The CDR3 protein is CASSVGGTSGNTIYF. CDR3 DNA sequence: TGTGCCAGCAGCGTAGGGGGGACGTCTGGAAACACCATATATTTT.

This clonotype has more than one count but fewer than ten. The chain links TRBV9 to TRBJ2-7; 14 positions match TRBD2. CDR1 and CDR2 from the germline V gene are SGDLS and YYNGEE. Trimming took 3 bases from V and 3 from J; bases not matched to a gene: 2. This CDR3 is built from 15 residues. CDR3 loop: CASSGGLAGDYEQYF. The CDR3 DNA sequence: TGTGCCAGCAGCGGGGGACTAGCGGGGGACTACGAGCAGTACTTC.

This clonotype was observed at least ten times. J is TRBJ2-1 and V is TRBV9; D remains unclear. Trimming cost V 6 bases and J 0 bases, with 13 bases left between them. CDR1 and CDR2 from the germline V gene are SGDLS and YYNGEE. This CDR3 region has 15 residues. This chain's CDR3 is CASTPGSRSYNEQFF. The CDR3, as DNA: TGTGCCAGCACCCCGGGCTCCCGCTCCTACAATGAGCAGTTCTTC.